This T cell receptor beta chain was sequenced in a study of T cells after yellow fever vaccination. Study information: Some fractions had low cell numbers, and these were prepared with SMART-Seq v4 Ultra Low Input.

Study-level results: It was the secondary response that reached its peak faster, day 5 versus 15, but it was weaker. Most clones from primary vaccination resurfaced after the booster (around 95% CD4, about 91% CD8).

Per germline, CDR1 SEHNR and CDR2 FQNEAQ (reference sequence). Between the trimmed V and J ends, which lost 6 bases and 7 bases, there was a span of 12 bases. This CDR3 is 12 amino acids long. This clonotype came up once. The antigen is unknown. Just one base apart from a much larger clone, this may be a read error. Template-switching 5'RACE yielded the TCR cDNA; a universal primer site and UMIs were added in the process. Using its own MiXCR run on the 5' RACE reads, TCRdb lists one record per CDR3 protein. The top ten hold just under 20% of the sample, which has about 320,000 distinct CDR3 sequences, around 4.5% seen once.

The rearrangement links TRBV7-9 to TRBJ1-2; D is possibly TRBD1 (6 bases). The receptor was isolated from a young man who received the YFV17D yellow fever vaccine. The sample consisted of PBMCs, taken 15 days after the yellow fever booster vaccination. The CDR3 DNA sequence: TGTGCCAGCAGTAGACAGGACTTTGGCTACACCTTC. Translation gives CASSRQDFGYTF.